This T cell receptor beta chain came from a study of T cells after yellow fever vaccination. The study, taken as a whole, reports: Weaker, the secondary response had a peak occurring faster, on day 5 versus 15. Reappearance after the booster was seen for most primary-vaccination clones, at 95% to 97% CD4 and 85% to 90% CD8.

The CDR3 length is 12 residues. Germline CDR1 is ENHRY and CDR2 is SYGVKD. The V end was cut by 6 bases, the J end by 5 bases, with 9 bases between. On this clonotype: Its target is not known.

MiXCR, run by TCRdb on the 5' RACE reads, gives a single entry per CDR3 protein. Of a few hundred thousand distinct CDR3 sequences listed, about 15% were seen once; the top ten hold roughly 17%. Sequenced here: PBMCs, sampled less than 6 days after the first yellow fever vaccination. The chain couples TRBV10-3 to TRBJ2-3; unclear D gene. This receptor was obtained from a man younger than 35 who received the YFV17D yellow fever vaccine. The CDR3 reads CAISRSGDTQYF. CDR3 DNA: TGTGCCATCAGCCGTTCCGGAGATACGCAGTATTTT.